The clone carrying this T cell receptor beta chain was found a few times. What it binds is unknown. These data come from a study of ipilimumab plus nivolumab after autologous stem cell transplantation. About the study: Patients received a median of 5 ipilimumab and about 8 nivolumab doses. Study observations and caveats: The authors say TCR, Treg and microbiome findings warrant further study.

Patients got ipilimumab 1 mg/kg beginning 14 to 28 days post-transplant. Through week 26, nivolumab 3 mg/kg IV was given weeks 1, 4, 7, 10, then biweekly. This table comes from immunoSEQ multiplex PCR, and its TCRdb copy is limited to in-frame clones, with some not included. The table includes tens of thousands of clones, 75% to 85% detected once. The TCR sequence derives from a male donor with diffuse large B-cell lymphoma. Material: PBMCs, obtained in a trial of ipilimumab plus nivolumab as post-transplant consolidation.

CDR3 region: CASPVAVNTGELFF. The CDR3 nucleotides read TGTGCCAGCCCCGTGGCAGTCAACACCGGGGAGCTGTTTTTT. The chain couples TRBV6-4 to TRBJ2-2; D uncertain. This CDR3 has 14 amino acids. CDR1 MRHNA and CDR2 SNTAGT come from the germline V gene. Deletions cut 8 bases from V and 2 bases from J, with 12 bases between.